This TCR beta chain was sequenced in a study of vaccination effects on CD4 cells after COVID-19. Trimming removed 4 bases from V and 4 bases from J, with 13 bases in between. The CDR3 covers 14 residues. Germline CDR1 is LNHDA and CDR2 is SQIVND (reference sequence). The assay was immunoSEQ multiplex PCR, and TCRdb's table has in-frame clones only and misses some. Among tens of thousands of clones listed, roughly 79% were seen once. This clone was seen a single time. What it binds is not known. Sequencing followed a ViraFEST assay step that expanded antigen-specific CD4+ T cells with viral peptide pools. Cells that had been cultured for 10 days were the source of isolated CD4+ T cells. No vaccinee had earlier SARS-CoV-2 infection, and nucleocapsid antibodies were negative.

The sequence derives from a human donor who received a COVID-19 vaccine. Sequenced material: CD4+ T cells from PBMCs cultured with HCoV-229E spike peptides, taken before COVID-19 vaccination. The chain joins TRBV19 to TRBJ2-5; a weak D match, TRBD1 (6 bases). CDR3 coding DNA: TGTGCCAGTAGTAGGTCCCAGGGGCGAGAGACCCAGTACTTC. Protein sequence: CASSRSQGRETQYF.